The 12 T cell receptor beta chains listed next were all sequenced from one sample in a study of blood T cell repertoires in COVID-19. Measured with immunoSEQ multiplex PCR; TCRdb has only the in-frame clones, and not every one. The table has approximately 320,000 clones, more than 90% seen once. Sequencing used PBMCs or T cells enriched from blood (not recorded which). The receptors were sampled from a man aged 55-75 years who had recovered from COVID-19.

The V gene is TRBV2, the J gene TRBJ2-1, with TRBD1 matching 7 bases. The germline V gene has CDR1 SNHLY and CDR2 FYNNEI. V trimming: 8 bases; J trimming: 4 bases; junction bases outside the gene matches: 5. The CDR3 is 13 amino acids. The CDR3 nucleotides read TGTGCCAGCGACAGGGACATTTACAATGAGCAGTTCTTC. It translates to CASDRDIYNEQFF.

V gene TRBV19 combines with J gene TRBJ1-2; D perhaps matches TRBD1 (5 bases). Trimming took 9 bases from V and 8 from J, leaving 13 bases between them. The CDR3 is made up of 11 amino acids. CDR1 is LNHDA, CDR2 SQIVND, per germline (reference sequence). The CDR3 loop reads CASRGDVGYTF. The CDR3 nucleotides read TGTGCCAGCCGCGGGGACGTGGGCTACACCTTC.

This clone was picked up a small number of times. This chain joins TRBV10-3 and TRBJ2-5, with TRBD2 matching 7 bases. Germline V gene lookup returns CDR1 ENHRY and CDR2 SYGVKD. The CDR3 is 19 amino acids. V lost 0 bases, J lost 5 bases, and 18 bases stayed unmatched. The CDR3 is CAISESFGSGGPGGETQYF. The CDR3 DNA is TGTGCCATCAGTGAGTCCTTTGGGTCCGGCGGCCCCGGGGGGGAGACCCAGTACTTC.

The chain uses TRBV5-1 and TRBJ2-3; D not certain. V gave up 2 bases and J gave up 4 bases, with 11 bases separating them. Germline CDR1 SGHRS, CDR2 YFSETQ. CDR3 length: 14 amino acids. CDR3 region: CASSLGGTADTQYF. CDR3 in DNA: TGCGCCAGCAGCTTAGGTGGTACAGCAGATACGCAGTATTTT.

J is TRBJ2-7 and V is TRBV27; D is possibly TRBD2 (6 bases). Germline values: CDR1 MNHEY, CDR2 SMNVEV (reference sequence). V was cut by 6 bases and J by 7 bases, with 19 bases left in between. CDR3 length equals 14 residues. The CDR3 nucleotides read TGTGCCAGCAGCCTCGGGACTCGAGGGCGAGAGCAGTACTTC. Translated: CASSLGTRGREQYF.

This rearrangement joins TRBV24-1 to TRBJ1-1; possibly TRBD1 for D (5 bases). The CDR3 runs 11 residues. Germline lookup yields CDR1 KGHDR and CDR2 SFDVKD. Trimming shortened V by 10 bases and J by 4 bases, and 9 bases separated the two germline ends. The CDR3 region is CATRRGTEAFF. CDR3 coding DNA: TGTGCCACACGTAGGGGCACTGAAGCTTTCTTT.

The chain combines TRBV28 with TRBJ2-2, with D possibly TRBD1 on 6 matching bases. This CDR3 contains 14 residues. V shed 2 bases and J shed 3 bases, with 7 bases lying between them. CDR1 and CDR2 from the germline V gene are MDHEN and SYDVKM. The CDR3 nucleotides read TGTGCCAGCAGTTTAGGACAGTACACCGGGGAGCTGTTTTTT. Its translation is CASSLGQYTGELFF.

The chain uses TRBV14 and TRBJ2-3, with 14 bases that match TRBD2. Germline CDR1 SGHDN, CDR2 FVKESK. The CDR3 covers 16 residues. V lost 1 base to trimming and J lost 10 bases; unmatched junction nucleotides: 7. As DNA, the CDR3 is TGTGCCAGCAGCCAAGGTGGGACTAGCGGGGGCGGGGCGCAGTATTTT. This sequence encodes CASSQGGTSGGGAQYF.

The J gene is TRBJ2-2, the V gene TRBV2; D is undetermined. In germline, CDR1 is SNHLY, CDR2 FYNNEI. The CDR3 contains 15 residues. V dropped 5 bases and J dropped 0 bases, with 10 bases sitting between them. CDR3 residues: CASSLESSNTGELFF. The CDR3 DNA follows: TGTGCCAGCAGTTTAGAGAGCTCGAACACCGGGGAGCTGTTTTTT.

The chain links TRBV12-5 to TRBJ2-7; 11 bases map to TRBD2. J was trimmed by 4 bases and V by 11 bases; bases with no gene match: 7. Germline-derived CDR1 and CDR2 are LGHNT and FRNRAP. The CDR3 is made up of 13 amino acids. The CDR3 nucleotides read TGTGCTTCTCTCACTAGCGGGAGTTACGAGCAGTACTTC. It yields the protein CASLTSGSYEQYF.

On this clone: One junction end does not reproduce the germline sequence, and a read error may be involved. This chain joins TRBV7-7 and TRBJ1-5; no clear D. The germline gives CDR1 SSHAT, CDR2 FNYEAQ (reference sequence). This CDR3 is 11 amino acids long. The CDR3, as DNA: TGTGCTAGCAGCTCTTATCAGCCCCAGCATTTT. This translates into CASSSYQPQHF.

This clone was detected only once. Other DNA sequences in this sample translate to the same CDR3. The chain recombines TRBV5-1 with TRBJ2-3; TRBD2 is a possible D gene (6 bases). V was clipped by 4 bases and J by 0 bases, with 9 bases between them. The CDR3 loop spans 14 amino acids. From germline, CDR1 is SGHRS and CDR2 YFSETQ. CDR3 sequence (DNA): TGCGCCAGCAGCCTAGGGACTAGCACAGATACGCAGTATTTT. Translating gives CASSLGTSTDTQYF.